Detailed here is one TCR beta chain. What it binds is unknown. The ends were cut back, 2 bases at V and 0 bases at J, with 11 bases in the middle. Germline-derived CDR1 and CDR2 are LGHNA and YSLEER. The CDR3 sequence is 17 residues long. The data stem from a study of blood T cells in healthy people across ages. Study-wide points: Among T cells, TCR beta diversity per million cells dropped roughly linearly as age rose.

The authors extracted at least 6 micrograms of total RNA per sample. The use of a sample-barcoded 5' primer and a J-beta primer mix characterized a second PCR of roughly 6 to 11 cycles. In TCRdb, the 5' RACE reads were re-called with MiXCR into one record per CDR3 protein. Here the sample spans 730,000 or so distinct CDR3 sequences, around 38% being singletons. Sequencing was carried out using blood. The rearrangement links TRBV4-3 to TRBJ2-6; D unresolved. The source is a man older than 75 in good health. This chain's CDR3 is CASSQRSDGSGANVLTF. CDR3 nucleotide sequence: TGCGCCAGCAGCCAACGCTCGGACGGCTCTGGGGCCAACGTCCTGACTTTC.